The rows below give T cell receptor beta chains drawn from one sample of a study of blood T cell repertoires in COVID-19. Measured with immunoSEQ multiplex PCR; TCRdb has only the in-frame clones, and not every one. Found here are approximately 240,000 clones, around 90% of them singletons; the top ten hold 1.5% to 2%. Sequencing was carried out using PBMCs or T cells enriched from blood (not recorded which). These receptor sequences come from a woman aged 18 to 35 who had recovered from COVID-19. Both conserved end residues are part of each CDR3. Each record gives: J gene, D gene, V gene, CDR3 protein. The D gene is left open where the match is weak.

>TRBJ1-1|.|TRBV19
CASSIQGLGNTEAFF
>TRBJ2-7|TRBD1|TRBV7-9
CASTTGNYEQYF
>TRBJ1-2|.|TRBV6-5
CASSYSQTSFKGYTF
>TRBJ1-2|TRBD1|TRBV5-4
CASSTPDRGHSGYTF
>TRBJ2-7|TRBD2|TRBV9
CASSVGTGGVYEQYF
>TRBJ2-7|.|TRBV28
CASYSGTRSYEQYF
>TRBJ2-7|TRBD1|TRBV6-5
CASSSGQASSYEQYF
>TRBJ1-1|.|TRBV6-2/TRBV6-3
CASSYSEEAWTEAFF
>TRBJ1-1|.|TRBV27
CASSSDSLNTEAFF
>TRBJ2-1|TRBD1|TRBV9
CASSPTGQGYNEQFF
>TRBJ2-1|TRBD1|TRBV4-2
CASSQGTGGYNEQFF
>TRBJ1-2|.|TRBV27
CASSLTENYGYTF
>TRBJ2-2|TRBD1|TRBV19
CASSGTGATGELFF
>TRBJ2-2|TRBD2|TRBV5-1
CASTATSGNSIGELFF
>TRBJ2-5|TRBD2|TRBV18
CASSRTSGDVQQETQYF
>TRBJ2-1|TRBD2|TRBV5-1
CASSSRTSGSNEQFF
>TRBJ2-7|TRBD2|TRBV10-2
CASSDRPGLAAHEQYF
>TRBJ1-1|.|TRBV6-5
CASKRQQEAFF
>TRBJ2-1|TRBD2|TRBV19
CASAGTSGSYNEQFF
>TRBJ1-3|.|TRBV12-3/TRBV12-4
CACATGSGNTIYF
>TRBJ2-7|.|TRBV11-1
CASSPFRGYEQYF
>TRBJ1-5|.|TRBV4-1
CASSQGHYNQPQHF
>TRBJ2-1|.|TRBV7-2
CASSLEYLGRNEQFF
>TRBJ1-4|.|TRBV6-6
CASSYRQGSTNEKLFF
>TRBJ1-1|.|TRBV6-2/TRBV6-3
CASSRQIEAFF
>TRBJ1-1|TRBD1|TRBV7-9
CASSQGGFSEAFF
>TRBJ1-2|.|TRBV4-2
CASSQDVRDYGYTF
>TRBJ1-1|.|TRBV18
CASSVRQGGNEAFF
>TRBJ1-3|.|TRBV2
CASSDGGNTIYF
>TRBJ1-1|TRBD1|TRBV7-8
CASSLGRDRGPEAFF
>TRBJ1-1|TRBD1|TRBV7-9
CASSSPTGVNTEAFF
>TRBJ2-5|.|TRBV14
CASSHSKETQYF
>TRBJ2-5|TRBD2|TRBV9
CASSGSGSHQETQYF
>TRBJ2-2|.|TRBV28
CASSLTQLAGELFF
>TRBJ2-1|.|TRBV3-1/TRBV3-2
CASSRKSVGLYNEQFF
>TRBJ1-2|TRBD1|TRBV7-3
CASSPLGPGQGRANYGYTF
>TRBJ1-5|TRBD1|TRBV6-5
CASSLGQSFNQPQHF
>TRBJ1-2|TRBD1|TRBV5-1
CASSPGQALYGYTF
>TRBJ2-2|TRBD1|TRBV7-9
CASSSLTGGGNTGELFF